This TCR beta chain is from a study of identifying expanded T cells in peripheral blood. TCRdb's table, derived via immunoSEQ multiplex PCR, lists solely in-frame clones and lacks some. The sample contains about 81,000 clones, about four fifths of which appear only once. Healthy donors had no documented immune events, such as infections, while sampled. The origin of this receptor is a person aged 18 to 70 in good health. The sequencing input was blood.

CDR3 sequence: CASSYSEGGNEQFF. The CDR3 DNA is TGTGCCAGCAGTTACTCGGAGGGAGGCAATGAGCAGTTCTTC. This chain connects TRBV6-5 to TRBJ2-1, with a possible D match to TRBD2 (6 bases). Germline lookup yields CDR1 MNHEY and CDR2 SVGAGI. V was clipped by 0 bases and J by 6 bases, with 9 bases between them. The CDR3 sequence is 14 residues long.